These T cell receptor beta chains were read from a single sample in a study of blood T cell repertoires in COVID-19. Profiled with immunoSEQ multiplex PCR; TCRdb holds only in-frame clones, not every one. This sample has around 400,000 clones; approximately 89% occur once, and the top ten carry about 2.3%. Material for sequencing was peripheral blood. All receptors come from a woman in her sixties with COVID-19, enrolled during active disease. CDR3s include the opening cysteine and the closing phenylalanine or tryptophan. Each record gives: clone size, J gene, V gene, D gene, CDR3 DNA, CDR3 protein. The D gene is left open where the match is weak. Only part of the rows carry a size: once, few, many, or a class if the clone is expanded.

>.|TRBJ1-1|TRBV5-4|TRBD1
TGTGCCAGCAGTTACAGGGGGCGCAGGGGCACTGAAGCTTTCTTT
CASSYRGRRGTEAFF
>.|TRBJ1-6|TRBV6-1|TRBD1
TGTGCCAGCAGTGATGGGACAGTGCAAAATTCACCCCTCCACTTT
CASSDGTVQNSPLHF
>.|TRBJ1-1|TRBV7-9|TRBD1
TGTGCCAGCAGCCTCGGACAGGGCCTCCTGGGCACTGAAGCTTTCTTT
CASSLGQGLLGTEAFF
>.|TRBJ2-3|TRBV12-5|TRBD1
TGTGCTAGTGGTACGGGACAGGGGGGCACAGATACGCAGTATTTT
CASGTGQGGTDTQYF
>once|TRBJ1-4|TRBV27|.
TGTGCCAGCAGAGATAGACAGGCTGGAAAACTGTTTTTT
CASRDRQAGKLFF
>.|TRBJ1-1|TRBV28|.
TGTGCCAGCAGTTTATGGGGGGGGACTGAAGCTTTCTTT
CASSLWGGTEAFF
>.|TRBJ2-1|TRBV19|.
TGTGCCAGTAGGATGGGGACTGTTAAGGGATTCTCCTACAATGAGCAGTTCTTC
CASRMGTVKGFSYNEQFF
>.|TRBJ1-2|TRBV2|.
TGTGCCAGCAGTCTCGACGGCAGCGGCTATGGCTACACCTTC
CASSLDGSGYGYTF
>.|TRBJ1-5|TRBV5-4|.
TGTGCCAGCAGCCGGGGGGAGGGACAGCCCCAGCATTTT
CASSRGEGQPQHF
>.|TRBJ1-1|TRBV11-2|.
TGTGCCAGCAGCTTAGGAACAGGGAGGGGAGCTTTCTTT
CASSLGTGRGAFF
>.|TRBJ2-5|TRBV5-4|TRBD2
TGTGCCAGCAGCTCGGGACTAGAAGGGGGTGAGGCCCAGTACTTC
CASSSGLEGGEAQYF
>.|TRBJ2-7|TRBV5-8|TRBD2
TGTGCCAGCAGCTTGCTAGCGGGCCATTACGAGCAGTACTTC
CASSLLAGHYEQYF
>.|TRBJ1-1|TRBV29-1|TRBD1
TGCAGCGTTGAAGGAGGGACAGTTCACACTGAAGCTTTCTTT
CSVEGGTVHTEAFF
>.|TRBJ1-4|TRBV25-1|TRBD1
TGTGCCAGCAGTGAGCCAGGGGGTCGGAGGGCTAATGAAAAACTGTTTTTT
CASSEPGGRRANEKLFF
>.|TRBJ2-3|TRBV18|TRBD1
TGTGCCACGGCACAGGGGACAGATACGCAGTATTTT
CATAQGTDTQYF
>few|TRBJ2-7|TRBV10-3|TRBD2
TGTGCCATCAGTGACCCTGGACTAGCGGGGGGGCGCGAGCAGTACTTC
CAISDPGLAGGREQYF
>.|TRBJ2-7|TRBV4-1|.
TGCGCCAGCAGCCAATTGTACGGACACTACTACGAGCAGTACTTC
CASSQLYGHYYEQYF
>.|TRBJ2-5|TRBV28|TRBD1
TGTGCCAGCAGTTCATACAGGGGTTTCGGGGAGACCCAGTACTTC
CASSSYRGFGETQYF
>.|TRBJ2-1|TRBV7-3|.
TGTGCCAGCAGCTTAGTTGGAGGGGGCCACAATGAGCAGTTCTTC
CASSLVGGGHNEQFF
>.|TRBJ1-6|TRBV7-6|.
TGTGCCAGCAGCTTAGTTACAGGGAACAATTCACCCCTCCACTTT
CASSLVTGNNSPLHF
>.|TRBJ2-4|TRBV5-1|.
TGCGCCAGCAGCCTCGGACTAAGTCCGGTGATTCAGTACTTC
CASSLGLSPVIQYF
>.|TRBJ2-5|TRBV2|TRBD2
TGTGCCAGCAGGGGGGCTAGCGGGGGAATAAAGACCCAGTACTTC
CASRGASGGIKTQYF
>.|TRBJ1-2|TRBV5-4|TRBD1
TGTGCCAGCAGCTTCGACAGGGTCTATGGCTACACCTTC
CASSFDRVYGYTF
>.|TRBJ2-3|TRBV5-1|TRBD1
TGCGCCAGCAGCTTGCGACAGGGGGCTGTACCAGATACGCAGTATTTT
CASSLRQGAVPDTQYF
>.|TRBJ2-1|TRBV6-2/TRBV6-3|TRBD2
TGTGCCAGCAGTCCCGGACTAGCGGGGGGGATTCGTAATGAGCAGTTCTTC
CASSPGLAGGIRNEQFF
>.|TRBJ1-1|TRBV29-1|.
TGCAGCGTCCGTTACTTGAACACTGAAGCTTTCTTT
CSVRYLNTEAFF
>.|TRBJ1-2|TRBV3-1/TRBV3-2|TRBD1
TGTGCCAGCAGGCCCGGGACAGGGGGCTTATATTGGGAATCTAACTATGGCTACACCTTC
CASRPGTGGLYWESNYGYTF
>.|TRBJ2-1|TRBV7-3|TRBD2
TGTGCCAGCAGCAGAGCGGGGAATGACAATGAGCAGTTCTTC
CASSRAGNDNEQFF
>.|TRBJ2-5|TRBV7-8|.
TGTGCCAGCAGCCGCGGGGTCCTCCAAGAGACCCAGTACTTC
CASSRGVLQETQYF
>once|TRBJ1-2|TRBV10-3|.
TGTGCCATCAGTGGGGCAAACTATGGCTACACCTTC
CAISGANYGYTF
>.|TRBJ1-1|TRBV30|.
TGTGCCTGGAGTGCCCAAGAAGCTTTCTTT
CAWSAQEAFF
>.|TRBJ1-2|TRBV5-4|TRBD1
TGTGCCAGCAGCCCTAAACAGGGGAACTATGGCTACACCTTC
CASSPKQGNYGYTF
>.|TRBJ2-3|TRBV10-3|TRBD2
TGTGCCATCAGTGACGGGGGGGGCGTAGATACGCAGTATTTT
CAISDGGGVDTQYF
>.|TRBJ1-6|TRBV12-2|.
TGTGCAAGTCGCTCCCGGGGGGGCTCCTATAATTCACCCCTCCACTTT
CASRSRGGSYNSPLHF
>few|TRBJ1-1|TRBV7-2|.
TGTGCCAGCAGCCGCCTTGGGGGCGACACTGAAGCTTTCTTT
CASSRLGGDTEAFF
>.|TRBJ2-3|TRBV11-2|TRBD2
TGTGCCAGCAGCTTCCAGTTAGCGGGGGGAACAGATACGCAGTATTTT
CASSFQLAGGTDTQYF
>once|TRBJ1-2|TRBV5-1|.
TGCGCCAGCAGCTGGGGGGGACGAATTGATGGCTACACCTTC
CASSWGGRIDGYTF
>.|TRBJ2-5|TRBV2|.
TGTGCCAGCTCTCGGGGCCAAGAGACCCAGTACTTC
CASSRGQETQYF
>.|TRBJ2-7|TRBV28|.
TGTGCCAGCAGTTCCCCCGCCGCCGGGGGCTCCTACGAGCAGTACTTC
CASSSPAAGGSYEQYF
>.|TRBJ1-2|TRBV4-1|.
TGCGCCAGCAGCCAAAATCAGGAGGGGTCTTATGGCTACACCTTC
CASSQNQEGSYGYTF
>once|TRBJ2-2|TRBV4-2|.
TGTGCCAGCAGCCCCTCCTCCAGGGTCTCCGGGGAGCTGTTTTTT
CASSPSSRVSGELFF
>.|TRBJ1-5|TRBV12-5|TRBD1
TGTGCTAGTGCCGGCTGGACAGGGGCCAATCAGCCCCAGCATTTT
CASAGWTGANQPQHF
>.|TRBJ2-2|TRBV7-2|.
TGTGCCAGCAGCTTAGGCATCGGGACGAACACCGGGGAGCTGTTTTTT
CASSLGIGTNTGELFF
>.|TRBJ1-3|TRBV6-5|.
TGTGCCAGCAGTTACTCGAGGGGGGGGTATTGGCACACCATATATTTT
CASSYSRGGYWHTIYF